The source of this T cell receptor beta chain is a study of beta chain features in type 1 diabetes. Study-wide points: Diminished insertions and augmented deletions at VDJ junctions characterized type 1 diabetes patients. Patients' naive, central memory and regulatory TCRB repertoires appeared more alike than those of healthy donors. Shorter TCRB CDR3s, moderately but significantly so, were found in Type 1 diabetes patients in all four CD4+ subsets.

This clone has just a few counts. Its antigen is undetermined. Every donor provided one heparinised blood draw, which averaged approximately 120 mL. Markers CD45RO/CCR7/CD25/CD127/CD95/CD27 served to sort CD4+ naive, central memory, regulatory and stem cell-like memory cells. The ends were cut back, 4 bases at V and 5 bases at J, with 14 bases in the middle. The V gene's germline CDR1 is GTSNPN and CDR2 SVGIG (reference sequence). The CDR3 extends over 14 amino acids. cDNA synthesis used the whole RNA isolate, giving expressed TCRB sequences. The table came from immunoSEQ multiplex PCR; TCRdb's copy has only in-frame clones and leaves some out. The sample includes a few hundred thousand clones, around 24% of them seen just once.

This clonotype was obtained from a woman aged 25-40 years with type 1 diabetes. V is TRBV30 and J is TRBJ2-2, with D possibly matching TRBD1 (6 bases). Sequenced material: naive CD4+ T cells from blood. CDR3 region: CAWIEQGRTGELFF. The CDR3 region has the DNA TGTGCCTGGATAGAACAGGGTCGTACCGGGGAGCTGTTTTTT.